This T cell receptor beta chain derives from a study of blood T cell repertoires in COVID-19. V was cut by 4 bases and J by 6 bases, with 10 bases left in between. The germline gives CDR1 SGHTA, CDR2 FQGNSA. The CDR3 sequence is 13 residues long. In the source study's methods: Nucleated cell number was recorded as an estimate derived from reference gene primer amplification. Measured with immunoSEQ multiplex PCR; TCRdb has only the in-frame clones, and not every one. V and J calls plus clone size are reproduced from that table; the DNA served to infer D and trimming. The table shows fewer than 85,000 clones, with 70% to 90% occurring only once.

The chain combines TRBV7-2 with TRBJ2-1; D is perhaps TRBD1 (6 bases). This sequence was found in a man aged 55-75 years with acute or convalescent COVID-19. Sequencing used peripheral blood. CDR3 loop: CASSSNRVNEQFF. The CDR3 bases are TGTGCCAGCAGCTCGAACAGGGTCAATGAGCAGTTCTTC.